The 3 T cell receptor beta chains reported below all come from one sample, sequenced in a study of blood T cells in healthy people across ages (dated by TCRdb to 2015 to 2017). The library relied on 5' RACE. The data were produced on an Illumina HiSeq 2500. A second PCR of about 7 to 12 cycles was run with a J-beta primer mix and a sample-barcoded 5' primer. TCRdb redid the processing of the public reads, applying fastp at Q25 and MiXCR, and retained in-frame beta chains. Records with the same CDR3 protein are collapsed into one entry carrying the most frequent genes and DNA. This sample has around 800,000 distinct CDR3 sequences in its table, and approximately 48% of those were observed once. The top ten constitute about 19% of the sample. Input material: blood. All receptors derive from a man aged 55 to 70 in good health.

CDR3 sequence: CASRGLLRPDTQYF. In DNA form, the CDR3 reads TGTGCCAGCAGGGGGTTGCTAAGACCAGATACGCAGTATTTT. J is TRBJ2-3 and V is TRBV6-2 or TRBV6-3; D unclear. The germline V and J ends were trimmed by 6 bases and 4 bases, with 14 bases remaining between them. The CDR3 is 14 amino acids. Germline assignment: CDR1 MNHEY and CDR2 SVGEGT.

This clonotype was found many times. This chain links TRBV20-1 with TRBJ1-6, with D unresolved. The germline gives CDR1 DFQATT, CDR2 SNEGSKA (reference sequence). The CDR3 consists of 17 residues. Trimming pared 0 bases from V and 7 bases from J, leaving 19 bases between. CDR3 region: CSAREIRRAGPNSPLHF. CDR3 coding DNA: TGCAGTGCTAGAGAAATAAGGCGGGCCGGACCAAATTCACCCCTCCACTTT.

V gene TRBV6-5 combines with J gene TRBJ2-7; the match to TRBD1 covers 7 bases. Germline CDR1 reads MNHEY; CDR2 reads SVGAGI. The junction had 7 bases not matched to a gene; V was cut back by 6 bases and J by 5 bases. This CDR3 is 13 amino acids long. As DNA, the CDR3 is TGTGCCAGCAGCAAGACAGGGTTCGACGAGCAGTACTTC. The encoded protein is CASSKTGFDEQYF.